The TCR beta chain under discussion was sequenced for a study of TIL therapy for anti-PD-1-resistant metastatic lung cancer. Study details: Patients had a median age of about 55 years (range about 38-85). Tumors carried a median about 1.5 non-synonymous mutations per megabase.

Sequencing used immunoSEQ v3. Assay: immunoSEQ multiplex PCR; the TCRdb copy retains only in-frame clones and omits some. The sample consists of roughly 15,000 clones, roughly 86% of them appearing once. CDR3 length: 14 residues. Germline lookup yields CDR1 SGHRS and CDR2 YFSETQ. With 1 base removed from V and 6 bases from J, the gap between germline ends came to 14 bases. This clone was recorded a few times. Time point given: pre-treatment sample, taken before nivolumab and TIL therapy. V gene TRBV5-1 combines with J gene TRBJ2-7, with D perhaps TRBD2 (6 bases). The sequence was obtained from a person aged 25 to 79 with non-small cell lung cancer. This sample comprised blood, obtained at baseline. CDR3 residues: CASSLSTGTLEQYF. The CDR3 nucleotides are TGCGCCAGCAGCTTGTCCACCGGGACTCTCGAGCAGTACTTC.